Sequencing of this T cell receptor beta chain was carried out in a study of T-cell reconstitution after alpha-beta-depleted transplantation in children. Unique molecular identifiers were incorporated into the prepared TCRbeta library. TCRdb passed the PCR reads through MiXCR, listing each CDR3 protein once. The data contain hundreds of thousands of distinct CDR3 sequences, roughly a tenth of them singletons. The CDR3 totals 16 residues. After removal of 6 bases from V and 2 bases from J, the junction contained 9 bases not matched to a gene. Germline assignment: CDR1 DFQATT and CDR2 SNEGSKA (reference sequence).

The sequence came from a human donor who donated a stem cell graft to a child with acute myeloid leukemia. The V gene is TRBV20-1, the J gene TRBJ2-7; the match to TRBD2 covers 14 bases. Here the sequenced sample was PBMCs from the stem cell graft donor, taken from the stem cell graft. The CDR3 sequence: CSAKTSGREGAYEQYF. For the CDR3, the DNA is TGCAGTGCAAAGACTAGCGGGAGGGAAGGGGCCTACGAGCAGTACTTC.